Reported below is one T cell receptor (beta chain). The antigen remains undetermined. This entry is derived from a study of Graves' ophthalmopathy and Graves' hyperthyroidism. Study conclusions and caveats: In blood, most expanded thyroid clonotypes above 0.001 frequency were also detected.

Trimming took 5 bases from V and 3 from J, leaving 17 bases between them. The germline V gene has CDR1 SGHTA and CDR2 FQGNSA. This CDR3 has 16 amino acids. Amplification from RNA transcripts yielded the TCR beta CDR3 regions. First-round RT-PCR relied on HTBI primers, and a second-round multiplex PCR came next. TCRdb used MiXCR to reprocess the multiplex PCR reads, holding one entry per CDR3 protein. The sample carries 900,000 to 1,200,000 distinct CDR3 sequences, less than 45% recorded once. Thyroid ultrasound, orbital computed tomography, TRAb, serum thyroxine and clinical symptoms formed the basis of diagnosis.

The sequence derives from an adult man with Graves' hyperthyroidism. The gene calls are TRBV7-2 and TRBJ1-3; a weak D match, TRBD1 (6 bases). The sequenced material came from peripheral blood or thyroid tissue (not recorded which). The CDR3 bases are TGTGCCAGCAGCCAATCCGTAACAGGGAATGGAAACACCATATATTTT. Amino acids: CASSQSVTGNGNTIYF.